The 21 T cell receptor beta chains reported below all come from one sample, sequenced in a study of OX40 agonist ivuxolimab in advanced cancers. Libraries were prepared by immunoSEQ multiplex PCR; TCRdb keeps only in-frame clonotypes and omits some of them. This sample yields about 72,000 clones, of which under 90% are seen a single time; around 2.6% belongs to the top ten. Sequenced material: CD4+ or CD8+ T cells sorted from blood, taken in a trial of the OX40 agonist ivuxolimab. Receptors originate from an adult with an advanced solid tumor such as melanoma, head and neck, liver or kidney cancer.

The count of this clone is one. The rearrangement joins TRBV7-9 to TRBJ1-3, with TRBD1 as a possible D gene (5 bases). Germline V gene lookup returns CDR1 SEHNR and CDR2 FQNEAQ (reference sequence). Trimming removed 5 bases at V and 0 bases at J, with 11 bases between. CDR3 size: 15 residues. The CDR3: CASSPKTVSGNTIYF. CDR3 bases: TGTGCCAGCAGCCCAAAGACAGTCTCTGGAAACACCATATATTTT. The full variable domain, with the rest looked up from reference TRBV7-9 and TRBJ1-3, is DTGVSQNPRHKITKRGQNVTFRCDPISEHNRLYWYRQTLGQGPEFLTYFQNEAQLEKSRLLSDRFSAERPKGSFSTLEIQRTEQGDSAMYLCASSPKTVSGNTIYFGEGSWLTVV.

This sequence joins TRBV27 and TRBJ2-1; D may match TRBD1 or TRBD2 (7 bases each). The CDR3 has 15 residues. Germline V gene sequence: CDR1 MNHEY, CDR2 SMNVEV (reference sequence). The V end lost 7 bases, the J end lost 6 bases, and 19 bases lay between the germline ends. CDR3 amino acids: CASTSPGRGRNEQFF. As DNA, the CDR3 is TGTGCCAGCACCTCCCCGGGGAGGGGGCGCAATGAGCAGTTCTTC.

This rearrangement joins TRBV14 to TRBJ1-4, with a weak D call TRBD1 (6 bases). Germline V gene lookup returns CDR1 SGHDN and CDR2 FVKESK. Trimming removed 1 base from V and 10 bases from J, with 19 bases in between. This CDR3 is built from 16 residues. As DNA, the CDR3 is TGTGCCAGCAGCCAAGCGGGGGGGCCCGGACAGCGAAAACTGTTTTTT. Residues: CASSQAGGPGQRKLFF.

V and J are TRBV7-8 and TRBJ2-1; TRBD2 might be the D (5 bases). This CDR3 is 14 amino acids long. Trimming took 3 bases from V and 8 from J, leaving 14 bases between them. Per the germline V gene, CDR1 is SGHVS and CDR2 is FQNEAQ. In nucleotides, the CDR3 is TGTGCCAGCAGCTTCGGGCGGGTCTTGGATGAGCAGTTCTTC. Translating it yields CASSFGRVLDEQFF. Drawing the rest from reference TRBV7-8 and TRBJ2-1, the complete variable domain is GAGVSQSPRYKVAKRGQDVALRCDPISGHVSLFWYQQALGQGPEFLTYFQNEAQLDKSGLPSDRFFAERPEGSVSTLKIQRTQQEDSAVYLCASSFGRVLDEQFFGPGTRLTVL.

The chain is built from TRBV27 and TRBJ2-3; D unclear. Germline values: CDR1 MNHEY, CDR2 SMNVEV (reference sequence). There are 14 residues in the CDR3. Trimming removed 2 bases from V and 2 bases from J, with 8 bases in between. CDR3 sequence: CASSLKAATDTQYF. The CDR3 region has the DNA TGTGCCAGCAGTTTAAAGGCAGCCACAGATACGCAGTATTTT.

V is TRBV5-1 and J is TRBJ2-7; possible D gene TRBD2, 6 bases. Germline V gene sequence: CDR1 SGHRS, CDR2 YFSETQ. The CDR3 extends over 14 amino acids. V gave up 3 bases and J gave up 4 bases, with 14 bases separating them. CDR3 residues: CASSSDGSGYEQYF. The CDR3 DNA is TGCGCCAGCAGCTCCGACGGGAGTGGGTACGAGCAGTACTTC.

This rearrangement joins TRBV30 to TRBJ1-5, with D possibly being TRBD1 (5 bases). There are 13 residues in the CDR3. The germline V gene has CDR1 GTSNPN and CDR2 SVGIG (reference sequence). Between the trimmed V and J ends, which lost 2 bases and 4 bases, there was a span of 9 bases. This CDR3 is CAWSRGPNQPQHF. CDR3 DNA: TGTGCCTGGAGTAGGGGACCGAATCAGCCCCAGCATTTT.

This chain joins TRBV7-8 and TRBJ2-2, with TRBD1 matching 9 bases. The CDR3 sequence is 16 residues long. The V segment lost 5 bases and the J segment 0 bases; nucleotides outside the gene matches: 4. CDR1 and CDR2 (germline): SGHVS, FQNEAQ. DNA of the CDR3: TGTGCCAGCAGCCCTCGGGACAGGGCGAACACCGGGGAGCTGTTTTTT. Protein: CASSPRDRANTGELFF.

The DNA for the CDR3 is TGTGCCAGCAGCCAAGCCGCCTTCTATGGCTACACCTTC. Amino acids: CASSQAAFYGYTF. The chain links TRBV14 to TRBJ1-2; D gene ambiguous. V was clipped by 1 base and J by 4 bases, with 7 bases between them. Germline loops: CDR1 SGHDN, CDR2 FVKESK. The CDR3 loop spans 13 amino acids.

V is TRBV6-1 and J is TRBJ2-5; TRBD2 might be the D (6 bases). In germline, CDR1 is MNHNS, CDR2 SASEGT. The CDR3 consists of 14 residues. The V end lost 4 bases, the J end lost 5 bases, and 14 bases lay between the germline ends. CDR3 DNA: TGTGCCAGCAGTGCACCGGGACTGCCGGAGACCCAGTACTTC. Protein product: CASSAPGLPETQYF.

V usage is TRBV19 and J usage is TRBJ1-2; D call uncertain. Trimming pared 5 bases from V and 2 bases from J, leaving 9 bases between. The V gene's germline CDR1 is LNHDA and CDR2 SQIVND (reference sequence). The CDR3 is made up of 13 amino acids. The DNA for the CDR3 is TGTGCCAGTAGTCTCGGGCCGAACTATGGCTACACCTTC. Protein product: CASSLGPNYGYTF.

The rearrangement links TRBV5-4 to TRBJ2-5; 8 nucleotides line up with TRBD1. Germline V CDR1 and CDR2: SGHNT, YYREEE (reference sequence). The CDR3 sequence is 15 residues long. The J segment lost 3 bases and the V segment lost 4 bases, leaving 8 bases of the junction unmatched. CDR3 sequence reads: CASSPDRVPKETQYF. Written as DNA, the CDR3 is TGTGCCAGCAGCCCGGACAGGGTACCCAAAGAGACCCAGTACTTC. The whole variable domain, remainder taken from reference TRBV5-4 and TRBJ2-5, is ETGVTQSPTHLIKTRGQQVTLRCSSQSGHNTVSWYQQALGQGPQFIFQYYREEENGRGNFPPRFSGLQFPNYSSELNVNALELDDSALYLCASSPDRVPKETQYFGPGTRLLVL.

The chain joins TRBV4-2 to TRBJ1-2; D is unclear. This CDR3 comprises 15 residues. Germline V lookup: CDR1 LGHNA, CDR2 YNFKEQ. V was cut by 0 bases and J by 4 bases, with 12 bases left in between. The DNA of the CDR3 is TGTGCCAGCAGCCAAGAGGGCGGGCAGGTCTATGGCTACACCTTC. Protein: CASSQEGGQVYGYTF.

This chain joins TRBV19 and TRBJ2-3; the D gene could be TRBD1 or TRBD2 (5 bases each). CDR3 size: 18 residues. Trimming stripped 4 bases from V and 2 bases from J, with 22 bases between. Germline V gives CDR1 LNHDA, CDR2 SQIVND (reference sequence). The CDR3 sequence: CASSTRPGDGRTTDTQYF. The CDR3 nucleotides are TGTGCCAGTAGTACGAGGCCCGGGGACGGAAGGACCACAGATACGCAGTATTTT.

The J gene is TRBJ2-5, the V gene TRBV6-1; TRBD1 agrees at 8 bases. V shed 4 bases and J 4 bases; nucleotides not matched to a gene: 2. Germline V gene lookup returns CDR1 MNHNS and CDR2 SASEGT. The CDR3 spans 13 residues. The chain's CDR3 is CASSVDRAETQYF. The CDR3 nucleotides read TGTGCCAGCAGTGTGGACAGGGCAGAGACCCAGTACTTC.

The CDR3 loop reads CATSTRGGTAEHEQFF. The CDR3 DNA follows: TGTGCCACCAGCACACGGGGGGGGACAGCGGAGCATGAGCAGTTCTTC. The chain joins TRBV15 to TRBJ2-1, with D maybe TRBD2 (8 bases). The germline V gene has CDR1 LNHNV and CDR2 YYDKDF (reference sequence). V shed 4 bases and J shed 8 bases, with 21 bases lying between them. This CDR3 is 16 amino acids long.

This clone has only one observation. The chain employs TRBV30 and TRBJ2-1; TRBD1 matches at 10 bases. CDR3 length: 14 residues. Germline CDR1 is GTSNPN and CDR2 is SVGIG (reference sequence). The V and J ends lost 5 bases and 5 bases, in that order; junction bases with no gene match: 6. The CDR3 protein is CAWGRDRGNNEQFF. Here the CDR3 DNA reads TGTGCCTGGGGCCGGGACAGGGGTAACAATGAGCAGTTCTTC.

The V call is TRBV11-2, the J call TRBJ2-2; TRBD2 is a possible D gene (5 bases). V was cut by 0 bases and J by 5 bases, with 13 bases left in between. This CDR3 is built from 16 residues. Germline V gene sequence: CDR1 SGHAT, CDR2 FQNNGV. The DNA for the CDR3 is TGTGCCAGCAGCTTAGAACCCCGGTGGAGGACCGGGGAGCTGTTTTTT. Protein: CASSLEPRWRTGELFF.

The chain is built from TRBV7-9 and TRBJ1-1; the D gene is possibly TRBD1 (5 bases). This CDR3 is built from 12 residues. Germline V gene data show CDR1 as SEHNR and CDR2 as FQNEAQ (reference sequence). Trimming removed 4 bases at V and 8 bases at J, with 11 bases between. This CDR3 reads CASSSGRNEAFF. CDR3 nucleotides: TGTGCCAGCAGCTCGGGACGTAACGAAGCTTTCTTT. The full variable domain, rest sourced from reference TRBV7-9 and TRBJ1-1, is DTGVSQNPRHKITKRGQNVTFRCDPISEHNRLYWYRQTLGQGPEFLTYFQNEAQLEKSRLLSDRFSAERPKGSFSTLEIQRTEQGDSAMYLCASSSGRNEAFFGQGTRLTVV.

The chain links TRBV19 to TRBJ1-6, with D tentatively TRBD1 (6 bases). CDR1 is LNHDA, CDR2 SQIVND, per germline (reference sequence). The CDR3 has 15 residues. V shed 7 bases and J shed 3 bases, with 13 bases lying between them. The CDR3, as DNA: TGTGCCAGTAACCCGGACAGCTTCTATAATTCACCCCTCCACTTT. This gives the protein CASNPDSFYNSPLHF. Using reference TRBV19 and TRBJ1-6 for the parts outside the CDR3, the full variable domain is DGGITQSPKYLFRKEGQNVTLSCEQNLNHDAMYWYRQDPGQGLRLIYYSQIVNDFQKGDIAEGYSVSREKKESFPLTVTSAQKNPTAFYLCASNPDSFYNSPLHFGNGTRLTVT.

V is TRBV30 and J is TRBJ1-1; 8 bases map to TRBD1. V lost 3 bases, J lost 5 bases, and 5 bases stayed unmatched. CDR3 size: 13 residues. Germline loops: CDR1 GTSNPN, CDR2 SVGIG (reference sequence). CDR3 loop: CAWRRQGSTEAFF. The CDR3, as DNA: TGTGCCTGGAGGAGACAGGGGTCGACTGAAGCTTTCTTT.